The clone carrying this T cell receptor beta chain has a handful of counts. The data stem from a study of blood T cells in healthy people across ages. A second 7 to 11 cycle PCR used barcoded and J-beta primers. Each cDNA molecule, via a template-switch adaptor with 12 random nucleotides, was tagged. TCRdb reanalysed the 5' RACE reads using MiXCR and keeps one entry per CDR3 protein. Here the sample spans approximately 2,000,000 distinct CDR3 sequences, approximately 40% being singletons. Trimming removed 7 bases from V and 1 base from J, with 13 bases in between. The V gene's germline CDR1 is MNHEY and CDR2 SVGAGI. The length of the CDR3 is 14 residues.

The sequencing sample was made of blood. This TCR was recovered from a human donor in good health. J is TRBJ1-1 and V is TRBV6-5; D not resolved. The CDR3 sequence is CASTRLVTNTEAFF. CDR3 sequence (DNA): TGTGCCAGCACCCGACTGGTTACGAACACTGAAGCTTTCTTT.